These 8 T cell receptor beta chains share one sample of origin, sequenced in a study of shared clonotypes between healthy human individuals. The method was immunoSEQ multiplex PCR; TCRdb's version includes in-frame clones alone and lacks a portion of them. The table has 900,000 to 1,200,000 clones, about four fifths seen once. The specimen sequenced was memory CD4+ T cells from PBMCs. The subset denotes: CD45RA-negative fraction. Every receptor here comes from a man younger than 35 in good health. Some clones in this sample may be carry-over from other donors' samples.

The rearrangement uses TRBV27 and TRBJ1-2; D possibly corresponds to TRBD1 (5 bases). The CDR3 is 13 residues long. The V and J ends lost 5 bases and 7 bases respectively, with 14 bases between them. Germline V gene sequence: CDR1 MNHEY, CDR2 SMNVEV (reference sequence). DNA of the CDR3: TGTGCCAGCAGTCCAAGGACATTCGGTGGCTACACCTTC. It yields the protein CASSPRTFGGYTF.

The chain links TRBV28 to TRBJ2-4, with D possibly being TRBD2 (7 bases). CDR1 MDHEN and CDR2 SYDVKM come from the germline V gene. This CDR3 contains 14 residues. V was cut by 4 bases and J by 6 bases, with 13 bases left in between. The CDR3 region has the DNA TGTGCCAGCAGTTCCCCTGCGGGGGCAAACATTCAGTACTTC. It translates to CASSSPAGANIQYF.

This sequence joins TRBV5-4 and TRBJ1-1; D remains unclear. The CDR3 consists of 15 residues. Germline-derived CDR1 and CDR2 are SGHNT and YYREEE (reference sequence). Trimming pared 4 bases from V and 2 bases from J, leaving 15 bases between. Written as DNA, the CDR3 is TGTGCCAGCAGCCCGAGTCCGGCGCGAAACACTGAAGCTTTCTTT. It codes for CASSPSPARNTEAFF.

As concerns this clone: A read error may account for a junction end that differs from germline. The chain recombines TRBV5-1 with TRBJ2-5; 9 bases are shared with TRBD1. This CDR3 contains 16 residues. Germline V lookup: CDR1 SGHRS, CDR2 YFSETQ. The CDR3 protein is CASSFGQTGGRETRYF. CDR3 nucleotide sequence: TGCGCCAGCAGCTTTGGGCAAACAGGGGGCCGAGAGACCCGGTACTTC. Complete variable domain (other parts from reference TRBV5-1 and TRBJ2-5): KAGVTQTPRYLIKTRGQQVTLSCSPISGHRSVSWYQQTPGQGLQFLFEYFSETQRNKGNFPGRFSGRQFSNSRSEMNVSTLELGDSALYLCASSFGQTGGRETRYFGPGTRLLVL.

The CDR3 nucleotides read TGCAGTGCAGGGGGGCCAGATACGCAGTATTTT. Translating gives CSAGGPDTQYF. The chain is built from TRBV20-1 and TRBJ2-3; either TRBD1 or TRBD2 may supply D (6 bases each). V was shortened by 6 bases and J by 4 bases, with 8 bases between the two germline ends. The CDR3 covers 11 residues. Germline-derived CDR1 and CDR2 are DFQATT and SNEGSKA (reference sequence).

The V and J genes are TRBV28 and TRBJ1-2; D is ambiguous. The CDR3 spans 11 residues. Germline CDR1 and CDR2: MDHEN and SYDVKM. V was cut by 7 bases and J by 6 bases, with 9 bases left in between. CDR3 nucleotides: TGTGCCAGCACTTCTACGGATGGCTACACCTTC. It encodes CASTSTDGYTF.

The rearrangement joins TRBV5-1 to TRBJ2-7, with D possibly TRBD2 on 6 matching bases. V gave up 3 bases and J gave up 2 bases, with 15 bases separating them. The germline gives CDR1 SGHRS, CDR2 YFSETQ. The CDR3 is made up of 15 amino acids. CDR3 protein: CASSSYLTGAYEQYF. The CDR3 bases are TGCGCCAGCAGCTCTTACCTGACGGGAGCCTACGAGCAGTACTTC.

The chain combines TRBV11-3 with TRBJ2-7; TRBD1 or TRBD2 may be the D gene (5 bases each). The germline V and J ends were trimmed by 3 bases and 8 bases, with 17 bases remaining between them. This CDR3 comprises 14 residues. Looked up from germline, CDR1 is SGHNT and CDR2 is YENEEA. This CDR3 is CASSFSGGLTQQYF. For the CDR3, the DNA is TGTGCCAGCAGCTTTTCTGGGGGTCTAACTCAGCAGTACTTC.